Below, 8 T cell receptor beta chains from the same sample are listed, as sequenced in a study of shared clonotypes between healthy human individuals. Naivety among CD8 cells was defined by CD45RO negativity and positive CCR7 selection, thereby excluding terminally differentiated effector memory CD45RA+ cells. Only in-frame clones appear in the TCRdb table, and some are missing; sequencing was by immunoSEQ multiplex PCR. The sample contains around 2.1 million clones, 85% to 95% of which appear only once. Sequencing used naive CD8+ T cells from PBMCs. The receptors were sampled from a man between 18 and 29 years old in good health. Some clones in this sample may be carry-over from other donors' samples.

The chain links TRBV30 to TRBJ2-7; D unclear. Germline V gene lookup returns CDR1 GTSNPN and CDR2 SVGIG (reference sequence). This CDR3 region has 16 residues. V lost 0 bases to trimming and J lost 3 bases, with 18 bases between them. The CDR3 sequence is CAWSVRWISSGYEQYF. The CDR3, as DNA: TGTGCCTGGAGTGTACGTTGGATTTCATCAGGCTACGAGCAGTACTTC.

The V call is TRBV28, the J call TRBJ1-1; 8 bases map to TRBD1. The V gene's germline CDR1 is MDHEN and CDR2 SYDVKM. J lost 3 bases, V lost 6 bases, and 15 bases had no gene match. The CDR3 is made up of 17 amino acids. The CDR3 spells CASRTVQGAGVYTEAFF. The CDR3 DNA reads as TGTGCCAGCAGGACAGTTCAGGGGGCGGGGGTCTACACTGAAGCTTTCTTT.

CDR3 sequence (DNA): TGTGCCAGCAGGTCCCGCGGGACAGCATACAATGAGCAGTTCTTC. This sequence encodes CASRSRGTAYNEQFF. V is TRBV27 and J is TRBJ2-1, with D maybe TRBD1 (7 bases). V dropped 6 bases and J dropped 4 bases, with 16 bases sitting between them. This CDR3 is built from 15 residues. Per the germline V gene, CDR1 is MNHEY and CDR2 is SMNVEV (reference sequence).

The J gene is TRBJ2-7, the V gene TRBV7-9; possible D gene TRBD1, 6 bases. Germline CDR1 is SEHNR and CDR2 is FQNEAQ (reference sequence). This CDR3 is 16 amino acids long. V was shortened by 4 bases and J by 4 bases, with 20 bases between the two germline ends. This chain's CDR3 is CASSSFLVDSGYEQYF. The CDR3 DNA sequence: TGTGCCAGCAGCTCTTTCCTCGTGGACAGTGGATACGAGCAGTACTTC.

V and J are TRBV19 and TRBJ2-1; weak D call: TRBD2 (6 bases). The V and J ends lost 5 bases and 4 bases respectively, with 24 bases between them. Germline assignment: CDR1 LNHDA and CDR2 SQIVND (reference sequence). The CDR3 runs to 18 residues. DNA of the CDR3: TGTGCCAGTAGTGCTGACAGAAGCCGCCGCGGGATTTACAATGAGCAGTTCTTC. Protein product: CASSADRSRRGIYNEQFF.

V usage is TRBV7-6 and J usage is TRBJ2-1; no definite D call. The germline V gene encodes CDR1 SGHVS and CDR2 FNYEAQ. CDR3 length: 13 residues. The V and J ends lost 5 bases and 3 bases respectively, with 8 bases between them. As DNA, the CDR3 is TGTGCCAGCAGCCCCGGCAGCTACAATGAGCAGTTCTTC. Protein sequence: CASSPGSYNEQFF. The variable domain in full, with the rest retrieved from reference TRBV7-6 and TRBJ2-1, is GAGVSQSPRYKVTKRGQDVALRCDPISGHVSLYWYRQALGQGPEFLTYFNYEAQQDKSGLPNDRFSAERPEGSISTLTIQRTEQRDSAMYRCASSPGSYNEQFFGPGTRLTVL.

The chain is built from TRBV7-2 and TRBJ2-1, with 7 bases aligning to TRBD2. Germline CDR1 and CDR2: SGHTA and FQGNSA. The J segment lost 8 bases and the V segment lost 9 bases, leaving 4 bases of the junction unmatched. This CDR3 spans 11 amino acids. The chain's CDR3 is CASREVHEQFF. The DNA of the CDR3 is TGTGCCAGTCGGGAGGTCCATGAGCAGTTCTTC.

CDR3 region: CASSPRGSGREYEQYF. CDR3 nucleotides: TGTGCCAGCAGCCCCCGCGGGAGCGGGAGGGAGTACGAGCAGTACTTC. The V call is TRBV7-9, the J call TRBJ2-7; TRBD2 aligns across 10 bases. CDR1 is SEHNR and CDR2 is FQNEAQ in the germline V gene (reference sequence). The V segment lost 5 bases and the J segment 4 bases; nucleotides outside the gene matches: 11. There are 16 residues in the CDR3.